The clone carrying this TCR beta chain was observed once. The V and J ends lost 6 bases and 5 bases, in that order; junction bases with no gene match: 8. From germline, CDR1 is KGHSH and CDR2 LQKENI. CDR3 length: 14 residues. The data are from a study of blood T cell repertoires in COVID-19. As for the study in general: The samples span acute and convalescent COVID-19 from the United States, Italy and Spain. PBMCs, B-cell-depleted T cells, or T cells provided the cDNA or gDNA that made up the material.

Methods used by the authors: Reference gene primer amplification gave estimated nucleated cell counts. The table came from immunoSEQ multiplex PCR; TCRdb's copy has only in-frame clones and leaves some out. The V and J calls and the clone size are those of that table, but D and trimming were determined from the DNA. This repertoire shows about 78,000 clones, 90% found once; its top ten account for 0.95% to 1.3%. The TCR was taken from a woman aged 50 to 65 in a cohort sampled during active COVID-19. The chain uses TRBV18 and TRBJ2-7; 9 positions match TRBD2. Input material: peripheral blood. The CDR3 is CASSQNSGSDEQYF. As DNA, the CDR3 is TGTGCCAGCTCGCAAAATAGCGGGAGCGACGAGCAGTACTTC.